These T cell receptor beta chains were read from a single sample in a study of PD-L1 blockade in urothelial cancer. Repertoires were generated with immunoSEQ multiplex PCR, while TCRdb's copy carries only in-frame clones and drops some. This table holds about 45,000 clones, over 75% found once. The sequenced sample was PBMCs, obtained around atezolizumab (anti-PD-L1) treatment. Receptors were obtained from a donor at least 40 years old with urothelial cancer. Each CDR3 is given with its conserved first and last residue. Each record gives: CDR3 protein, CDR3 DNA, clone size, D gene, J gene, V gene. D genes are given only for firm matches. Rows may omit the clone size; those that give it use once, few, many or a size class.

CASSEASGNQPQHF	TGTGCCAGCAGTGAAGCGTCCGGCAATCAGCCCCAGCATTTT	-	-	TRBJ1-5	TRBV6-1
CASSPWVEATNEKLFF	TGCGCCAGCAGCCCGTGGGTGGAGGCAACTAATGAAAAACTGTTTTTT	-	-	TRBJ1-4	TRBV4-3
CASSIERPGLAGRGDEQFF	TGTGCCAGTAGTATAGAGAGACCTGGGCTAGCGGGCAGGGGGGATGAGCAGTTCTTC	-	-	TRBJ2-1	TRBV19
CASSAGTNINYGYTF	TGCGCCAGCAGCGCCGGGACAAACATTAACTATGGCTACACCTTC	once	-	TRBJ1-2	TRBV5-1
CASSLAGRYEQYF	TGTGCCAGCAGCCTGGCGGGTCGCTACGAGCAGTACTTC	few	-	TRBJ2-7	TRBV7-8
CASSQTGGGGEQYF	TGCGCCAGCAGCCAAACAGGGGGCGGGGGCGAGCAGTACTTC	-	TRBD1	TRBJ2-7	TRBV4-3
CASSWTRGSYNEQFF	TGCGCCAGCAGTTGGACGAGGGGGTCCTACAATGAGCAGTTCTTC	-	-	TRBJ2-1	TRBV4-3
CASSWIGGETQYF	TGTGCCAGCAGCTGGATCGGCGGGGAGACCCAGTACTTC	-	-	TRBJ2-5	TRBV11-2
CASSLGGGGAETQYF	TGTGCCAGCAGCTTGGGGGGGGGCGGCGCGGAGACCCAGTACTTC	-	-	TRBJ2-5	TRBV5-6
CASGGTGLGEQYF	TGCGCCAGCGGGGGGACAGGGTTAGGCGAGCAGTACTTC	-	TRBD1	TRBJ2-7	TRBV5-1
CASSSGRVAYEQYF	TGTGCCAGCAGTTCGGGCAGGGTGGCCTACGAGCAGTACTTC	-	-	TRBJ2-7	TRBV27
CASSLIAGVGGTQYF	TGTGCCAGCAGTCTGATAGCGGGAGTGGGAGGTACGCAGTATTTT	-	TRBD2	TRBJ2-3	TRBV28
CASPPPLGQGLGANVLTF	TGTGCCAGCCCACCACCCCTCGGACAGGGACTGGGGGCCAACGTCCTGACTTTC	-	TRBD1	TRBJ2-6	TRBV5-8
CASTLAGGGETQYF	TGTGCCAGCACCCTAGCGGGAGGTGGGGAGACCCAGTACTTC	-	TRBD2	TRBJ2-5	TRBV2
CASRGEVAGGETQYF	TGTGCCAGCAGGGGCGAGGTAGCGGGAGGGGAGACCCAGTACTTC	-	TRBD2	TRBJ2-5	TRBV28
CASSLGSGSVAQYF	TGTGCCAGCAGCTTAGGTTCCGGGTCGGTGGCCCAGTACTTC	-	-	TRBJ2-5	TRBV7-9
CASSPPGVNGYTF	TGTGCCAGCAGCCCCCCCGGGGTCAATGGCTACACCTTC	few	-	TRBJ1-2	TRBV28
CASNTDRNTGELFF	TGTGCCAGCAACACGGACAGGAACACCGGGGAGCTGTTTTTT	-	-	TRBJ2-2	TRBV11-2
CASSLGSKETQYF	TGCGCCAGCAGCTTGGGGAGTAAAGAGACCCAGTACTTC	once	-	TRBJ2-5	TRBV5-1
CASSQTAGGRPPQYF	TGCGCCAGCAGCCAAACAGCGGGAGGACGCCCCCCCCAGTACTTC	few	TRBD2	TRBJ2-5	TRBV4-1
CAWRPTSGRAGANVLTF	TGTGCCTGGAGGCCGACTAGCGGGAGGGCTGGGGCCAACGTCCTGACTTTC	-	TRBD2	TRBJ2-6	TRBV30
CASSRDNGETQYF	TGTGCCAGCAGCCGGGACAACGGAGAGACCCAGTACTTC	once	-	TRBJ2-5	TRBV7-2
CASSRIRLGAYNEQFF	TGTGCCAGCAGCCGCATTCGACTAGGAGCGTACAATGAGCAGTTCTTC	-	-	TRBJ2-1	TRBV7-9
CASSPWGQGKLYEQYF	TGTGCCAGCAGTCCCTGGGGGCAAGGAAAACTCTACGAGCAGTACTTC	-	-	TRBJ2-7	TRBV28
CASSPPPASGNVGELFF	TGTGCCAGCTCACCACCGCCGGCTAGCGGGAATGTCGGGGAGCTGTTTTTT	-	TRBD2	TRBJ2-2	TRBV18
CSVESVGGVGGYTF	TGCAGCGTTGAATCTGTGGGGGGGGTGGGAGGCTACACCTTC	-	-	TRBJ1-2	TRBV29-1
CASSPETANTEAFF	TGTGCCAGCAGCCCGGAGACAGCGAACACTGAAGCTTTCTTT	-	-	TRBJ1-1	TRBV7-3
CASSLEWRSAYNEQFF	TGCGCCAGCAGCTTGGAATGGCGGTCGGCCTACAATGAGCAGTTCTTC	-	-	TRBJ2-1	TRBV5-1
CASSPPLQANTGELFF	TGCGCCAGCAGCCCCCCCCTACAGGCGAACACCGGGGAGCTGTTTTTT	-	-	TRBJ2-2	TRBV4-1
CAWSVGGWAKLFF	TGTGCCTGGAGTGTAGGGGGTTGGGCCAAACTGTTTTTT	-	-	TRBJ1-4	TRBV30
CASSQPSGPGRAYEQYF	TGTGCCAGCAGCCAACCGTCGGGCCCTGGGAGGGCCTACGAGCAGTACTTC	-	TRBD2	TRBJ2-7	TRBV4-2
CASSFGDRVRYNEQFF	TGTGCCAGCAGCTTTGGGGACAGGGTACGCTACAATGAGCAGTTCTTC	-	TRBD1	TRBJ2-1	TRBV7-8
CASSPAAHSSYNEQFF	TGTGCCAGCAGTCCGGCCGCCCACAGCTCCTACAATGAGCAGTTCTTC	-	-	TRBJ2-1	TRBV7-3
CASSIWGTGAGELFF	TGTGCCAGTAGTATATGGGGAACAGGGGCCGGGGAGCTGTTTTTT	-	TRBD1	TRBJ2-2	TRBV19
CASRRSRDRGPTEAFF	TGCGCCAGCAGGAGGTCCCGGGACAGGGGGCCCACTGAAGCTTTCTTT	-	TRBD1	TRBJ1-1	TRBV10-2
CSVGERRAYNEQFF	TGCAGCGTTGGGGAGCGGCGGGCCTACAATGAGCAGTTCTTC	-	-	TRBJ2-1	TRBV29-1
CASSRDREYEQYF	TGTGCCAGCAGCCGGGACAGGGAATACGAGCAGTACTTC	-	TRBD1	TRBJ2-7	TRBV25-1
CASGKSTGLAGLSYEQYF	TGTGCCAGCGGGAAATCGACAGGACTAGCGGGACTCTCCTACGAGCAGTACTTC	-	TRBD2	TRBJ2-7	TRBV27
CASSLTGTGRGNTEAFF	TGTGCCAGCAGCTTAACCGGGACAGGGAGGGGGAACACTGAAGCTTTCTTT	-	TRBD1	TRBJ1-1	TRBV7-2
CASSLGTSGSYEQYF	TGTGCCAGCAGTCTCGGGACTAGCGGGAGCTACGAGCAGTACTTC	-	TRBD2	TRBJ2-7	TRBV28
CASSLAKAGTGELFF	TGTGCCAGCAGCTTAGCGAAGGCGGGAACCGGGGAGCTGTTTTTT	few	-	TRBJ2-2	TRBV7-9
CASSGAAQETQYF	TGTGCCAGCAGCGGGGCGGCTCAAGAGACCCAGTACTTC	-	-	TRBJ2-5	TRBV5-8
CAWSWGSGGNEQFF	TGTGCCTGGAGTTGGGGTAGCGGGGGTAATGAGCAGTTCTTC	-	TRBD2	TRBJ2-1	TRBV30
CSVETSEASTGELFF	TGCAGCGTTGAGACTAGCGAAGCGAGCACCGGGGAGCTGTTTTTT	once	TRBD2	TRBJ2-2	TRBV29-1
CASNPRDRGFEQFF	TGTGCCAGCAACCCCCGGGACAGGGGGTTTGAGCAGTTCTTC	-	TRBD1	TRBJ2-1	TRBV9
CAIKGVADTQYF	TGTGCCATTAAGGGGGTTGCAGATACGCAGTATTTT	-	-	TRBJ2-3	TRBV28
CASSVGTTGGDTEAFF	TGTGCCAGCAGCGTAGGGACTACAGGGGGGGACACTGAAGCTTTCTTT	-	TRBD1	TRBJ1-1	TRBV9
CASSLARGLGPSF	TGTGCCAGCAGCTTAGCCCGGGGATTAGGACCGAGCTTT	-	-	TRBJ2-3	TRBV13
CASSPVLAGGDTQYF	TGTGCCAGCAGCCCCGTTCTAGCGGGAGGAGATACGCAGTATTTT	-	TRBD2	TRBJ2-3	TRBV7-3
CASSLDGGAEETQYF	TGCGCCAGCAGCTTGGATGGGGGGGCCGAAGAGACCCAGTACTTC	-	-	TRBJ2-5	TRBV5-1
CASSPPAGGIGGYTF	TGTGCCAGCTCACCGCCTGCGGGGGGAATAGGTGGCTACACCTTC	-	-	TRBJ1-2	TRBV18
CSAQQATEAFF	TGCAGCGCACAACAGGCCACTGAAGCTTTCTTT	-	-	TRBJ1-1	TRBV29-1
CASSLGGGRGYNEQFF	TGTGCTAGCAGCTTAGGGGGCGGGAGGGGGTACAATGAGCAGTTCTTC	-	TRBD2	TRBJ2-1	TRBV7-7
CASSQRRVGLDTEAFF	TGCGCCAGCAGCCAGAGGAGGGTGGGGTTGGACACTGAAGCTTTCTTT	-	-	TRBJ1-1	TRBV4-1
CASSVVQDPRNTEAFF	TGCGCCAGCAGCGTCGTACAGGACCCCAGGAACACTGAAGCTTTCTTT	-	-	TRBJ1-1	TRBV5-1